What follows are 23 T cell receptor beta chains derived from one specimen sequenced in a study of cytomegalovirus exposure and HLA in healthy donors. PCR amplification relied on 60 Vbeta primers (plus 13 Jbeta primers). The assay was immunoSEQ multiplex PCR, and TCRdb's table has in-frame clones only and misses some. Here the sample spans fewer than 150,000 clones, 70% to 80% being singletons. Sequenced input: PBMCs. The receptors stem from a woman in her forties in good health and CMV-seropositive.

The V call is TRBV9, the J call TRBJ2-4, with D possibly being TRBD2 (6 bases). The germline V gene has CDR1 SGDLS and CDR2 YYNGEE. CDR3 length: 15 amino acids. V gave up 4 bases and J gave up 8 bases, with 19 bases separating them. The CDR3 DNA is TGTGCCAGCAGCTCCCGGGGGACGGTTGGGGACATTCAGTACTTC. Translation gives CASSSRGTVGDIQYF.

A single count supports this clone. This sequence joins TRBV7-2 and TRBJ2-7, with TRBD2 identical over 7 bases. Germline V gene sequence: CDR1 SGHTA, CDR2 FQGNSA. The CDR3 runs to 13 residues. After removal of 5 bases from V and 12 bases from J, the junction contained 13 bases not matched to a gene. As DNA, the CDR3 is TGTGCCAGCAGCCCCACAAGCGGGAATGGGTGGTACTTC. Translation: CASSPTSGNGWYF.

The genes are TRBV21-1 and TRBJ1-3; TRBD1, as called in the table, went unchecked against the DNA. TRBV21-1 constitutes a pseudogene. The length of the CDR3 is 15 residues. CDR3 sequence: CASSNRTGALNTIYF. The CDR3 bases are TGTGCCAGCAGCAACAGGACAGGAGCCTTAAACACCATATATTTT.

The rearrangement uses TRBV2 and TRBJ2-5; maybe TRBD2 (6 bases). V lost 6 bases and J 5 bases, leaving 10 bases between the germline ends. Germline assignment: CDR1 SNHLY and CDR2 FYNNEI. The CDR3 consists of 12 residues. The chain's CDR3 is CASRGEVETQYF. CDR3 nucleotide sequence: TGTGCCAGCAGGGGGGAGGTGGAGACCCAGTACTTC.

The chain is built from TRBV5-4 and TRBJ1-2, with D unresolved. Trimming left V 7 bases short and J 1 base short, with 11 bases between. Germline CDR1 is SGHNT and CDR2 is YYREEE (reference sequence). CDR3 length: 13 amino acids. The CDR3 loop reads CASRVAGNYGYTF. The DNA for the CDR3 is TGTGCCAGCCGTGTAGCGGGTAACTATGGCTACACCTTC.

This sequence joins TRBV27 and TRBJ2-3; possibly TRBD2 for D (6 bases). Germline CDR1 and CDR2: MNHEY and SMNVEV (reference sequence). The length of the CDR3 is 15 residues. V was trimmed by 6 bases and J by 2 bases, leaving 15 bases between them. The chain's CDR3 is CASSRRRGSTDTQYF. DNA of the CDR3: TGTGCCAGCAGCAGACGGCGGGGCTCCACAGATACGCAGTATTTT.

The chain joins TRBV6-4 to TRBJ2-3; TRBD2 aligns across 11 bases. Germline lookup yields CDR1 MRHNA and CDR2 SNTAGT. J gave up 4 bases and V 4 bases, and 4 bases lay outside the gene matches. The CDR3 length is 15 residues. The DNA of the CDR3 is TGTGCCAGCAGTGCACTAGCGGGAGCGGCAGATACGCAGTATTTT. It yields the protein CASSALAGAADTQYF.

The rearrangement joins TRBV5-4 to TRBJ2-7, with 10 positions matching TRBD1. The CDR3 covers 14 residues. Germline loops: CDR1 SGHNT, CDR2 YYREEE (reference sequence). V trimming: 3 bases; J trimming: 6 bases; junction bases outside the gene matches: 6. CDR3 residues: CASSSGQGGSEQYF. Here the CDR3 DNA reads TGTGCCAGCAGCTCCGGACAGGGGGGAAGCGAGCAGTACTTC.

The CDR3 DNA reads TGCGCCAGCCATGAAGGGGGGACTAGCTTCGAAACGCAGTATTTT. As protein: CASHEGGTSFETQYF. V and J are TRBV5-1 and TRBJ2-3, with 9 bases aligning to TRBD2. This CDR3 is built from 15 residues. V shed 7 bases, J shed 9 bases, and the junction held 15 bases outside the gene matches. Germline-derived CDR1 and CDR2 are SGHRS and YFSETQ.

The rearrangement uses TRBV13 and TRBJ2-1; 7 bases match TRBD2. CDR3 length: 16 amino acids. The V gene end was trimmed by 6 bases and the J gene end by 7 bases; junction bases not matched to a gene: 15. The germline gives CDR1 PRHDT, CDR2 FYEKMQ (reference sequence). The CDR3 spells CASSRMTSRAANEQFF. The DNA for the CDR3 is TGTGCCAGCAGTCGCATGACTAGCCGCGCAGCTAATGAGCAGTTCTTC. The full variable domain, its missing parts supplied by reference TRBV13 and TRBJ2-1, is AAGVIQSPRHLIKEKRETATLKCYPIPRHDTVYWYQQGPGQDPQFLISFYEKMQSDKGSIPDRFSAQQFSDYHSELNMSSLELGDSALYFCASSRMTSRAANEQFFGPGTRLTVL.

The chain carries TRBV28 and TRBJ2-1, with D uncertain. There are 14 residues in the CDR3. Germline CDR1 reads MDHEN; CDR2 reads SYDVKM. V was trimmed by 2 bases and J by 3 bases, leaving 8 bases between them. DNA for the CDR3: TGTGCCAGCAGTTTACGACAATTCTACAATGAGCAGTTCTTC. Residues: CASSLRQFYNEQFF.

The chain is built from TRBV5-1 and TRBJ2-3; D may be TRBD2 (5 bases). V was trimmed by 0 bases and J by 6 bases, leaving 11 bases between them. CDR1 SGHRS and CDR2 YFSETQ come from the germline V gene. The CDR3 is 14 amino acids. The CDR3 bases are TGCGCCAGCAGCTTGGAGGATTCGGGGGATACGCAGTATTTT. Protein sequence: CASSLEDSGDTQYF.

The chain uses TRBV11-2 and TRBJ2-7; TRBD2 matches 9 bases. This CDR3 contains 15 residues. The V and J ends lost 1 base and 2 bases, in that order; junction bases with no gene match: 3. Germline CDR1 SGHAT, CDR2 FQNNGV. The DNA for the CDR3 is TGTGCCAGCAGCTTAGGCCTAGCGGGGCCCTACGAGCAGTACTTC. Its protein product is CASSLGLAGPYEQYF.

CDR3 DNA sequence: TGTGCAAGTCGCCAAAGGCGTGGAGGGGGTTGCGGGAGCTCCTACGAGCAGTACTTC. Protein sequence: CASRQRRGGGCGSSYEQYF. This chain joins TRBV12-2 and TRBJ2-7; the table calls TRBD2, which could not be checked here. TRBV12-2 is listed as a pseudogene. The CDR3 contains 19 residues.

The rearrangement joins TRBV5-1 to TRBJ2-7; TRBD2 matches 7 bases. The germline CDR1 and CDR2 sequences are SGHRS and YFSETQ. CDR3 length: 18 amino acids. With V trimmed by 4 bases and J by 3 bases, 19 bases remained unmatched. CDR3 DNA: TGCGCCAGCAGCCCCCGGGGAAGGTCTAGCGGCCTATACTACGAGCAGTACTTC. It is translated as CASSPRGRSSGLYYEQYF.

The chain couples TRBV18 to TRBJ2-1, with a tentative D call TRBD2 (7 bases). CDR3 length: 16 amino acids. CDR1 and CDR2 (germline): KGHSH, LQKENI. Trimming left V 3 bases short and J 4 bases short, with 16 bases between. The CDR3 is CASSPPGGLVYNEQFF. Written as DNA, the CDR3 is TGTGCCAGCTCACCGCCCGGGGGGCTGGTTTACAATGAGCAGTTCTTC.

CDR3 amino acids: CASSPGWGNTIYF. CDR3 nucleotide sequence: TGTGCCAGCAGTCCAGGGTGGGGAAACACCATATATTTT. The chain links TRBV2 to TRBJ1-3; D is possibly TRBD1 (5 bases). CDR1 and CDR2 (germline): SNHLY, FYNNEI. CDR3 size: 13 residues. Trimming took off 5 bases at V and 4 bases at J, with 9 bases between the two ends.

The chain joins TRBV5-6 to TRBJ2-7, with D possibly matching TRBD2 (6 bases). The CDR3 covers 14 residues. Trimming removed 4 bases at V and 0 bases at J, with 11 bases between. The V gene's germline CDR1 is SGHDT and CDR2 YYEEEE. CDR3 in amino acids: CASSPGVSSYEQYF. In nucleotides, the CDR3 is TGTGCCAGCAGCCCGGGGGTAAGCTCCTACGAGCAGTACTTC.

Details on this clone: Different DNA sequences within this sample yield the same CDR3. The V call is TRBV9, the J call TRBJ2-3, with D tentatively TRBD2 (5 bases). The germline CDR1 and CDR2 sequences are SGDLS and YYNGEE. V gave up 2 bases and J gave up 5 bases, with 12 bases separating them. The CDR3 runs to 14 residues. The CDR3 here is CASSVRGSLDTQYF. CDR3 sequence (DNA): TGTGCCAGCAGCGTTCGAGGGAGCTTAGATACGCAGTATTTT.

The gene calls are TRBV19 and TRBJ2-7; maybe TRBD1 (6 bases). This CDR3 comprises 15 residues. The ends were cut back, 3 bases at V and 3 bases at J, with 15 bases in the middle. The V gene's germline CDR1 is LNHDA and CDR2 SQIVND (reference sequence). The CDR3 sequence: CASSIGQTSDYEQYF. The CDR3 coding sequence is TGTGCCAGTAGTATTGGACAGACGTCCGACTACGAGCAGTACTTC.

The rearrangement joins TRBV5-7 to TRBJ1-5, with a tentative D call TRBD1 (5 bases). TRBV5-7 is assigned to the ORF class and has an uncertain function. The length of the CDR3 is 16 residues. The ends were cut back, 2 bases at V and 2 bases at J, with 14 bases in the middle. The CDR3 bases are TGTGCCAGCAGCTTCGGGACTTCGGGACGCAATCAGCCCCAGCATTTT. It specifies CASSFGTSGRNQPQHF.

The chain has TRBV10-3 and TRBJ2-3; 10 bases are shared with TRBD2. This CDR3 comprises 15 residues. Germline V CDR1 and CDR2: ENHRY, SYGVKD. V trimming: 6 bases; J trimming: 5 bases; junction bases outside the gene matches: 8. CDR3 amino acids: CAIRRLAGEKDTQYF. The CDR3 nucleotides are TGTGCCATCAGAAGGCTAGCGGGAGAGAAAGATACGCAGTATTTT.

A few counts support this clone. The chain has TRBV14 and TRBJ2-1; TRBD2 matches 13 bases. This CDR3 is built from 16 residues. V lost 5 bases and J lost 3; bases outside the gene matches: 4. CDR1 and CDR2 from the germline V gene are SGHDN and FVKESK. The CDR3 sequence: CASSTRTSGSYNEQFF. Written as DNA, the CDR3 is TGTGCCAGCAGCACCCGGACTAGCGGGAGCTACAATGAGCAGTTCTTC. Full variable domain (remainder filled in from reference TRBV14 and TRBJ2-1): EAGVTQFPSHSVIEKGQTVTLRCDPISGHDNLYWYRRVMGKEIKFLLHFVKESKQDESGMPNNRFLAERTGGTYSTLKVQPAELEDSGVYFCASSTRTSGSYNEQFFGPGTRLTVL.